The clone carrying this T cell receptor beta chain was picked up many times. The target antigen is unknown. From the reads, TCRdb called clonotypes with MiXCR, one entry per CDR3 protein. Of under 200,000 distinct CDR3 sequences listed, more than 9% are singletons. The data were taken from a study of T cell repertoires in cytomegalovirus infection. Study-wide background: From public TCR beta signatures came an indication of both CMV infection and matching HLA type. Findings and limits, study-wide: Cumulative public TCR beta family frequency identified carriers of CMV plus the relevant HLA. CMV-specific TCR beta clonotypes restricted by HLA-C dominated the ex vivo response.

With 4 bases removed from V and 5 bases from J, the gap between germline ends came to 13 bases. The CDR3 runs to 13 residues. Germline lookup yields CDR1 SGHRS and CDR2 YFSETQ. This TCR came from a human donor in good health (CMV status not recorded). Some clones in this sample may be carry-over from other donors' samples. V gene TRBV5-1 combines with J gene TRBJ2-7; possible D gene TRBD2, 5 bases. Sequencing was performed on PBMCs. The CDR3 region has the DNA TGCGCCAGCAGCCTCGGGGTTTTCGACGAGCAGTACTTC. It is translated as CASSLGVFDEQYF.